This T cell receptor beta chain is from a study of blood T cell repertoires in COVID-19. Study details: Whether acute or convalescent, the COVID-19 samples came from the United States, Italy and Spain.

In the original processing: For nucleated cells, counts were estimated from reference gene primer amplification. TCRdb keeps only in-frame clones here, not all; method: immunoSEQ multiplex PCR. V, J and clone size derive from that table, while D and trimming were established from the DNA sequence. The table records about 270,000 clones, 70% to 90% of them present only once. The J segment lost 3 bases and the V segment lost 5 bases, leaving 9 bases of the junction unmatched. This CDR3 region has 16 residues. Germline CDR1 is SGHAT and CDR2 is FQNNGV. The clonotype comes from a woman in her twenties or thirties with COVID-19, enrolled during active disease. The sequencing input was peripheral blood. The chain has TRBV11-2 and TRBJ2-2; 7 bases are shared with TRBD1. The CDR3 is CASSPGTAVDTGELFF. The CDR3 nucleotides are TGTGCCAGCAGCCCGGGGACAGCCGTGGACACCGGGGAGCTGTTTTTT. The complete variable domain, with remaining parts taken from reference TRBV11-2 and TRBJ2-2, reads EAGVAQSPRYKIIEKRQSVAFWCNPISGHATLYWYQQILGQGPKLLIQFQNNGVVDDSQLPKDRFSAERLKGVDSTLKIQPAKLEDSAVYLCASSPGTAVDTGELFFGEGSRLTVL.